Each of the 8 T cell receptor beta chains below was sequenced from the same sample in a study of T-cell memory formation after mild COVID-19. Each CDR3 protein is one row after TCRdb ran MiXCR on the 5' RACE reads. Among 400,000 to 500,000 distinct CDR3 sequences listed, more than 15% were seen once. Sequenced sample: PBMCs or a T cell subset sorted from them (not recorded which). The receptors shown here come from a man aged 18 to 29 who had mild COVID-19 (a few samples of this study predate the infection). Cell type and time point are not known.

A note on this clonotype: As the CDR3 is not closed by the conserved phenylalanine or tryptophan, this likely results from a read error. V and J are TRBV14 and TRBJ2-3; D is possibly TRBD1 (5 bases). The CDR3 spans 16 residues. Germline values: CDR1 SGHDN, CDR2 FVKESK. With 0 bases removed from V and 1 base from J, the gap between germline ends came to 11 bases. CDR3 bases: TGTGCCAGCAGCCAAGATTGGGCAGGGCGCACAGATACGCAGTATCTT. As protein: CASSQDWAGRTDTQYL.

In its sample, this clonotype was seen a few times. The chain has TRBV27 and TRBJ2-7; TRBD1 agrees at 10 bases. V shed 3 bases and J 7 bases; nucleotides not matched to a gene: 6. Germline-derived CDR1 and CDR2 are MNHEY and SMNVEV (reference sequence). This CDR3 comprises 14 residues. The CDR3 DNA is TGTGCCAGCAGTTTTCGACAGGGGGCGGGGGAGCAGTACTTC. Its protein product is CASSFRQGAGEQYF.

The rearrangement uses TRBV3-1 and TRBJ2-7; 7 bases are a match to TRBD2. Trimming cost V 1 base and J 2 bases; bases outside gene matches: 8. This CDR3 has 16 residues. Germline V lookup: CDR1 LGHDT, CDR2 YNNKEL (reference sequence). CDR3 nucleotide sequence: TGTGCCAGCAGCCAAGGGGCGGGAGTAATCCCCTACGAGCAGTACTTC. Its translation is CASSQGAGVIPYEQYF.

This clonotype appeared a few times. This chain links TRBV12-3 or TRBV12-4 with TRBJ1-1, with a weak D call TRBD1 (5 bases). CDR3 length equals 14 residues. Trimming pared 2 bases from V and 3 bases from J, leaving 10 bases between. Here the CDR3 reads CASSLRRRDTEAFF. The CDR3 coding sequence is TGTGCCAGCAGTTTAAGGCGCAGGGACACTGAAGCTTTCTTT.

V usage is TRBV7-9 and J usage is TRBJ2-5; TRBD2 matches 7 bases. The CDR3 covers 15 residues. CDR1 and CDR2 from the germline V gene are SEHNR and FQNEAQ (reference sequence). Trimming cost V 5 bases and J 1 base; bases outside gene matches: 7. The chain's CDR3 is CASSQRGQPQETQYF. The DNA for the CDR3 is TGTGCCAGCAGCCAGCGGGGCCAACCCCAAGAGACCCAGTACTTC.

This clonotype was picked up a small number of times. V usage is TRBV7-9 and J usage is TRBJ2-7; D is unresolved. The CDR3 is made up of 15 amino acids. CDR1 is SEHNR and CDR2 is FQNEAQ in the germline V gene (reference sequence). V gave up 3 bases and J gave up 2 bases, with 14 bases separating them. The DNA of the CDR3 is TGTGCCAGCAGCTTTGGGTCCTTACAGACCTACGAGCAGTACGTC. Protein product: CASSFGSLQTYEQYV.

V is TRBV7-9 and J is TRBJ1-2; the D is unclear. Germline V gene sequence: CDR1 SEHNR, CDR2 FQNEAQ (reference sequence). The CDR3 sequence is 13 residues long. Trimming removed 5 bases from V and 7 bases from J, with 14 bases in between. The CDR3 is CASSGQGPGGYTF. CDR3 DNA: TGTGCCAGCAGCGGCCAAGGGCCGGGTGGCTACACCTTC.

In its sample, this clonotype was seen many times. The chain is built from TRBV7-3 and TRBJ2-3, with TRBD2 matching over 12 bases. The CDR3 extends over 15 amino acids. V was clipped by 5 bases and J by 6 bases; unmatched bases: 6. Germline assignment: CDR1 SGHTA and CDR2 FQGTGA. The CDR3 here is CASSPSGGAPDTQYF. The CDR3 bases are TGTGCCAGCAGCCCTAGCGGGGGGGCACCCGATACGCAGTATTTT.